One sample yielded the 26 T cell receptor beta chains listed below, sequenced in a study of identical twins. TCRdb re-derived calls from the 5' RACE reads in MiXCR, one entry per CDR3 protein. The sample records around 300,000 distinct CDR3 sequences, under 9% being singletons. Another study also made use of these data, one on yellow fever vaccine responses in identical twins.

The material sequenced was memory (CD45RO+) T cells sorted from blood. All receptors come from a woman younger than 30 in good health.

The gene calls are TRBV29-1 and TRBJ2-1; 9 nucleotides agree with TRBD1. The J segment lost 7 bases and the V segment lost 5 bases, leaving 6 bases of the junction unmatched. The CDR3 totals 13 residues. Looked up from germline, CDR1 is SQVTM and CDR2 is ANQGSEA. CDR3: CSVRQGGRNEQFF. As DNA, the CDR3 is TGCAGCGTTCGACAGGGGGGGAGAAATGAGCAGTTCTTC.

J is TRBJ1-1 and V is TRBV20-1, with D unclear. The ends were cut back, 0 bases at V and 1 base at J, with 12 bases in the middle. This CDR3 has 15 amino acids. Germline V gives CDR1 DFQATT, CDR2 SNEGSKA (reference sequence). The CDR3 nucleotides read TGCAGTGCTAGAGAATCGGCAAACCCGAACACTGAAGCTTTCTTT. Encoded protein: CSARESANPNTEAFF.

The chain is built from TRBV6-5 and TRBJ1-1; D is undetermined. The CDR3 runs 14 residues. Germline CDR1 MNHEY, CDR2 SVGAGI. V shed 2 bases and J shed 1 base, with 8 bases lying between them. CDR3 nucleotides: TGTGCCAGCAGTTACGAACAGAGGAACACTGAAGCTTTCTTT. Translated, it gives CASSYEQRNTEAFF.

This clonotype was observed many times. This sequence joins TRBV24-1 and TRBJ1-5; D gene ambiguous. Per germline, CDR1 KGHDR and CDR2 SFDVKD. The CDR3 runs 13 residues. V lost 6 bases to trimming and J lost 3 bases, with 8 bases between them. CDR3 residues: CATSTQDNQPQHF. CDR3 coding DNA: TGTGCCACCAGTACGCAGGACAATCAGCCCCAGCATTTT.

This clonotype has a handful of counts. J is TRBJ1-6 and V is TRBV7-9; unclear D gene. Germline CDR1 reads SEHNR; CDR2 reads FQNEAQ (reference sequence). This CDR3 comprises 14 residues. V dropped 2 bases and J dropped 11 bases, with 13 bases sitting between them. The CDR3 protein is CASSLLSGGPPLHF. In DNA form, the CDR3 reads TGTGCCAGCAGCTTATTGAGTGGCGGGCCACCCCTCCACTTT.

This sequence joins TRBV5-4 and TRBJ2-1, with TRBD2 identical over 10 bases. CDR1 is SGHNT and CDR2 is YYREEE in the germline V gene (reference sequence). V shed 4 bases and J 8 bases; nucleotides not matched to a gene: 12. The CDR3 consists of 16 residues. The CDR3 reads CASSRRELAGGYEQFF. The DNA for the CDR3 is TGTGCCAGCAGCCGACGGGAATTAGCGGGAGGTTATGAGCAGTTCTTC.

This clonotype was recorded at least ten times. This chain uses TRBV5-1 with TRBJ2-1, with TRBD2 as a possible D gene (5 bases). V lost 4 bases and J 4 bases, leaving 12 bases between the germline ends. This CDR3 has 14 residues. CDR1 is SGHRS and CDR2 is YFSETQ in the germline V gene. The CDR3 coding sequence is TGCGCCAGCAGCCGGACTGACCAATACAATGAGCAGTTCTTC. Translated: CASSRTDQYNEQFF.

This clonotype was seen many times. The chain employs TRBV15 and TRBJ2-7; the match to TRBD2 covers 7 bases. The CDR3 contains 14 residues. Germline-derived CDR1 and CDR2 are LNHNV and YYDKDF (reference sequence). V shed 4 bases and J 0 bases; nucleotides not matched to a gene: 3. CDR3 nucleotides: TGTGCCACCAGCAAGAGCGGGACCTCCTACGAGCAGTACTTC. Translated, it gives CATSKSGTSYEQYF.

The chain couples TRBV5-1 to TRBJ2-3, with TRBD2 matching 9 bases. J was trimmed by 4 bases and V by 3 bases; bases with no gene match: 9. From germline, CDR1 is SGHRS and CDR2 YFSETQ. CDR3 length: 16 residues. CDR3 bases: TGCGCCAGCAGCTCCATAGCGGGAGTTGGCGCAGATACGCAGTATTTT. Translated: CASSSIAGVGADTQYF.

This chain links TRBV28 with TRBJ1-2, with a possible D match to TRBD1 (6 bases). This CDR3 comprises 16 residues. V was cut by 3 bases and J by 3 bases, with 17 bases left in between. Germline V gene lookup returns CDR1 MDHEN and CDR2 SYDVKM. The CDR3 loop reads CASSFGQWAPYYGYTF. Written as DNA, the CDR3 is TGTGCCAGCAGTTTCGGACAGTGGGCCCCCTACTATGGCTACACCTTC.

In its sample, this clonotype was seen a few times. This chain connects TRBV11-2 to TRBJ1-5, with no clear D. The germline V and J ends were trimmed by 1 base and 3 bases, with 10 bases remaining between them. The V gene's germline CDR1 is SGHAT and CDR2 FQNNGV. This CDR3 has 15 amino acids. In DNA form, the CDR3 reads TGTGCCAGCAGCTTAGGTTCTCCATACAATCAGCCCCAGCATTTT. This gives the protein CASSLGSPYNQPQHF.

This chain joins TRBV27 and TRBJ2-7; weak D call: TRBD1 (5 bases). The CDR3 spans 12 residues. Trimming took off 7 bases at V and 3 bases at J, with 10 bases between the two ends. Germline CDR1 and CDR2: MNHEY and SMNVEV (reference sequence). The chain's CDR3 is CASNGRDYEQYF. The CDR3 bases are TGTGCCAGCAACGGCAGGGACTACGAGCAGTACTTC.

Concerning this clonotype itself: The junction shows a germline mismatch at one end, possibly a read error. This rearrangement joins TRBV6-6 to TRBJ2-1, with D perhaps TRBD2 (6 bases). The CDR3 loop spans 13 amino acids. Germline lookup yields CDR1 MNHNY and CDR2 SVGAGI (reference sequence). As DNA, the CDR3 is TGTACCAGCAGTCGCCTCGGGGGTCCTGAGCAGTTCTTC. Translation: CTSSRLGGPEQFF.

This clonotype was found many times. The gene calls are TRBV24-1 and TRBJ1-5, with a possible D match to TRBD1 (6 bases). Per germline, CDR1 KGHDR and CDR2 SFDVKD. V dropped 9 bases and J dropped 8 bases, with 16 bases sitting between them. The CDR3 covers 13 residues. Here the CDR3 DNA reads TGTGCCACCGGTCCCGGGGGCGGTGAGCCCCAGCATTTT. Translation gives CATGPGGGEPQHF.

The rearrangement uses TRBV19 and TRBJ1-4; D might be TRBD1 (5 bases). The CDR3 totals 14 residues. The V and J ends lost 6 bases and 7 bases respectively, with 15 bases between them. Germline CDR1 is LNHDA and CDR2 is SQIVND (reference sequence). In nucleotides, the CDR3 is TGTGCCAGTAGGGACCAGGGTGAGAGTGAAAAACTGTTTTTT. Amino acid sequence: CASRDQGESEKLFF.

This clonotype came up many times. The V and J genes are TRBV28 and TRBJ2-1; D remains unclear. V lost 6 bases to trimming and J lost 6 bases, with 15 bases between them. The CDR3 is made up of 14 amino acids. CDR1 and CDR2 from the germline V gene are MDHEN and SYDVKM. The CDR3 DNA is TGTGCCAGCAGCCCAAGTAAGACGCCCAATGAGCAGTTCTTC. Protein product: CASSPSKTPNEQFF.

The chain joins TRBV4-1 to TRBJ1-1, with unresolved D. Germline CDR1 and CDR2: MGHRA and YSYEKL. This CDR3 region has 14 residues. V dropped 0 bases and J dropped 1 base, with 6 bases sitting between them. The DNA of the CDR3 is TGCGCCAGCAGCCAAGAAGGGAGGAACACTGAAGCTTTCTTT. Its protein product is CASSQEGRNTEAFF.

This clonotype was detected only a few times. The CDR3 coding sequence is TGTGCCAGCAGGAAGGAAGCCATCCCTGGCTACACCTTC. As protein: CASRKEAIPGYTF. The chain employs TRBV27 and TRBJ1-2; D call uncertain. The CDR3 has 13 residues. Germline V gene lookup returns CDR1 MNHEY and CDR2 SMNVEV (reference sequence). V dropped 6 bases and J dropped 7 bases, with 15 bases sitting between them.

This clonotype was seen ten or more times. This chain links TRBV29-1 with TRBJ2-7; 7 bases agree with TRBD2. Germline V gives CDR1 SQVTM, CDR2 ANQGSEA. The CDR3 has 14 amino acids. The V gene end was trimmed by 7 bases and the J gene end by 0 bases; junction bases not matched to a gene: 9. The chain's CDR3 is CSAVIAGVSYEQYF. DNA of the CDR3: TGCAGCGCCGTGATAGCGGGTGTCTCCTACGAGCAGTACTTC.

This clonotype was seen only a few times. The chain employs TRBV12-3 or TRBV12-4 and TRBJ2-3; D not certain. Trimming cost V 7 bases and J 5 bases, with 10 bases left between them. The CDR3 loop spans 12 amino acids. CDR3 residues: CASTQSGDTQYF. CDR3 coding DNA: TGTGCCAGCACCCAGTCGGGAGATACGCAGTATTTT.

On this clonotype: Germline is not matched at one junction end, which may reflect a read error. The V gene is TRBV2, the J gene TRBJ1-2; perhaps TRBD1 as D (5 bases). The CDR3 is made up of 11 amino acids. The germline V gene encodes CDR1 SNHLY and CDR2 FYNNEI. CDR3 nucleotide sequence: TGTGCCAGCAGTGAAAACCGGGACGACGACTTC. Protein product: CASSENRDDDF.

This clonotype was picked up many times. The rearrangement links TRBV7-6 to TRBJ1-2; D is ambiguous. This CDR3 spans 15 amino acids. CDR1 is SGHVS, CDR2 FNYEAQ, per germline. The V gene lost 1 base and the J gene lost 8 bases, with 17 bases spanning the gap. The CDR3 DNA sequence: TGTGCCAGCAGCTTAGGTAGTGACGGCCCCGGGGGCTACACCTTC. It encodes CASSLGSDGPGGYTF. Full variable domain (rest looked up from reference TRBV7-6 and TRBJ1-2): GAGVSQSPRYKVTKRGQDVALRCDPISGHVSLYWYRQALGQGPEFLTYFNYEAQQDKSGLPNDRFSAERPEGSISTLTIQRTEQRDSAMYRCASSLGSDGPGGYTFGSGTRLTVV.

This clonotype was seen many times. The chain uses TRBV7-9 and TRBJ2-3; D gene unclear. CDR3 length equals 13 residues. The germline V gene encodes CDR1 SEHNR and CDR2 FQNEAQ (reference sequence). V shed 2 bases and J shed 2 bases, with 5 bases lying between them. CDR3 in amino acids: CASSLQSTDTQYF. Here the CDR3 DNA reads TGTGCCAGCAGCTTACAATCCACAGATACGCAGTATTTT.

The CDR3 nucleotides read TGTGCCAGCTCACAGACAGGGATGGGGTATGGCTACACCTTC. Protein sequence: CASSQTGMGYGYTF. The rearrangement uses TRBV18 and TRBJ1-2; 7 nucleotides agree with TRBD1. Germline lookup yields CDR1 KGHSH and CDR2 LQKENI. V dropped 4 bases and J dropped 5; count of bases not matched to a gene: 7. The CDR3 is 14 residues long.

This rearrangement joins TRBV14 to TRBJ1-5, with unresolved D. Germline V gives CDR1 SGHDN, CDR2 FVKESK. Trimming pared 1 base from V and 2 bases from J, leaving 9 bases between. The CDR3 runs 15 residues. The CDR3 sequence is CASSQGDEGNQPQHF. CDR3 in DNA: TGTGCCAGCAGCCAAGGGGATGAGGGCAATCAGCCCCAGCATTTT.

This clonotype was recorded a few times. The gene calls are TRBV7-6 and TRBJ2-3, with 14 bases aligning to TRBD2. The CDR3 runs to 18 residues. Germline lookup yields CDR1 SGHVS and CDR2 FNYEAQ. The V and J ends lost 1 base and 7 bases, in that order; junction bases with no gene match: 10. DNA of the CDR3: TGTGCCAGCAGCTTAGTGACGGGACTAGCGGGAGAAATGAATACGCAGTATTTT. Protein sequence: CASSLVTGLAGEMNTQYF.